The rows below give T cell receptor beta chains drawn from one sample of a study of blood T cell repertoires in COVID-19. Profiled with immunoSEQ multiplex PCR; TCRdb holds only in-frame clones, not every one. The sample consists of 35,000 to 45,000 clones, over 70% of them appearing once. The sequencing sample was made of peripheral blood. These receptors all come from a human donor in a cohort sampled during active COVID-19. Both conserved end residues are part of each CDR3. D genes are given only for firm matches. Rows may omit the clone size; those that give it use once, few, many or a size class.

CDR3aa,CDR3nt,j_gene,v_gene,d_gene,abundance
CASSDGGYTDTQYF,TGTGCCTCGTCCGACGGGGGGTACACAGATACGCAGTATTTT,TRBJ2-3,TRBV19,TRBD2,NA
CASRPGLAATGELFF,TGTGCCAGCAGACCGGGACTAGCGGCCACCGGGGAGCTGTTTTTT,TRBJ2-2,TRBV6-5,TRBD2,NA
CASSNLRGLHF,TGTGCCAGCAGCAACCTCCGGGGTCTCCACTTT,TRBJ1-6,TRBV6-2/TRBV6-3,NA,NA
CASSTPDSTYEQYF,TGTGCCAGTAGTACACCCGACAGCACCTACGAGCAGTACTTC,TRBJ2-7,TRBV19,NA,NA
CASSALETQYF,TGTGCCAGCAGTGCACTTGAGACCCAGTACTTC,TRBJ2-5,TRBV6-2/TRBV6-3,NA,NA
CASKARTGEETQYF,TGTGCCAGTAAGGCTCGGACAGGGGAAGAGACCCAGTACTTC,TRBJ2-5,TRBV19,TRBD1,NA
CASSPGTGENQPQHF,TGTGCCAGCTCACCCGGGACAGGGGAAAATCAGCCCCAGCATTTT,TRBJ1-5,TRBV18,TRBD1,NA
CASSSRDRGLHQPQHF,TGTGCCAGTAGTTCCAGGGACAGGGGACTTCATCAGCCCCAGCATTTT,TRBJ1-5,TRBV19,TRBD1,once
CAISEFEREDTQYF,TGTGCCATCAGTGAATTCGAGCGGGAAGATACGCAGTATTTT,TRBJ2-3,TRBV10-3,TRBD2,once
CASRSAGNTEAFF,TGTGCCAGCAGGTCAGCGGGGAACACTGAAGCTTTCTTT,TRBJ1-1,TRBV28,NA,NA
CASGSGQGSGELFF,TGTGCTAGTGGTTCCGGACAGGGTTCCGGGGAGCTGTTTTTT,TRBJ2-2,TRBV12-5,TRBD1,once
CASSASWGDGYTF,TGTGCCAGCAGTGCCTCGTGGGGAGATGGCTACACCTTC,TRBJ1-2,TRBV28,NA,NA
CARSWERTDTQYF,TGTGCCAGAAGCTGGGAGAGGACAGATACGCAGTATTTT,TRBJ2-3,TRBV5-3,NA,once
CASSPKYRGTDTQYF,TGTGCCAGCTCACCAAAGTATAGGGGTACAGATACGCAGTATTTT,TRBJ2-3,TRBV18,NA,NA
CASSLDSWTGHTEAFF,TGTGCCAGCAGCTTAGATTCGTGGACAGGGCACACTGAAGCTTTCTTT,TRBJ1-1,TRBV11-3,TRBD1,few
CSANDRDRGTDTQYF,TGCAGTGCTAATGACCGGGACAGGGGCACAGATACGCAGTATTTT,TRBJ2-3,TRBV20-1,TRBD1,once
CASSYSRTSGYNEQFF,TGTGCCAGCAGTTACTCGAGGACTAGCGGGTACAATGAGCAGTTCTTC,TRBJ2-1,TRBV6-5,TRBD2,NA
CASSLTGGTDTQYF,TGTGCCAGCAGCCTGACTGGCGGCACAGATACGCAGTATTTT,TRBJ2-3,TRBV27,NA,once
CASGQGYTGELFF,TGCGCCAGTGGACAGGGGTACACCGGGGAGCTGTTTTTT,TRBJ2-2,TRBV5-1,TRBD1,NA
CASSQGKGQTSNQPQHF,TGCGCCAGCAGTCAGGGTAAGGGACAGACTAGCAATCAGCCCCAGCATTTT,TRBJ1-5,TRBV23-1,TRBD1,NA
CASSLRETQYF,TGTGCCAGCAGTCTCAGAGAGACCCAGTACTTC,TRBJ2-5,TRBV14,NA,NA
CASSQDAGSGGQYF,TGTGCCAGCAGCCAAGATGCGGGAAGCGGCGGGCAGTACTTC,TRBJ2-7,TRBV3-1/TRBV3-2,NA,few
CASTPEGRGGEQYF,TGTGCCAGCACCCCCGAGGGCCGGGGGGGAGAGCAGTACTTC,TRBJ2-7,TRBV9,TRBD2,NA
CASSWPGVGSQYF,TGTGCCAGCAGTTGGCCCGGGGTCGGGTCCCAGTACTTC,TRBJ2-5,TRBV6-2/TRBV6-3,NA,NA
CASNQTHSGDGYTF,TGTGCCAGCAACCAAACCCACAGTGGTGATGGCTACACCTTC,TRBJ1-2,TRBV3-1/TRBV3-2,NA,NA
CSVDNLGSRAGSNEQFF,TGCAGCGTTGACAACTTGGGTTCGCGGGCGGGGAGCAATGAGCAGTTCTTC,TRBJ2-1,TRBV29-1,NA,few
CASSYSQGKVSEAFF,TGTGCCAGCAGTTACTCCCAGGGAAAAGTCAGTGAAGCTTTCTTT,TRBJ1-1,TRBV6-6,NA,NA
CASSGPLAGDIYEQYF,TGTGCCAGCAGTGGGCCGCTAGCGGGAGATATTTACGAGCAGTACTTC,TRBJ2-7,TRBV25-1,TRBD2,NA
CASSPSRENTEAFF,TGTGCCAGCTCCCCAAGCAGGGAGAACACTGAAGCTTTCTTT,TRBJ1-1,TRBV18,NA,NA
CASSSREGEYNEQFF,TGTGCCAGCAGCTCGCGGGAGGGAGAGTACAATGAGCAGTTCTTC,TRBJ2-1,TRBV9,TRBD2,NA
CASSPRPEDNEQFF,TGCGCCAGCAGCCCACGGCCTGAGGACAATGAGCAGTTCTTC,TRBJ2-1,TRBV10-1,NA,NA
CASSPPPVNTQYF,TGTGCCAGCAGCCCCCCCCCGGTTAATACGCAGTATTTT,TRBJ2-3,TRBV9,NA,NA
CASSQTTSGRVYEQYF,TGTGCCAGCAGCCAGACCACTAGCGGGAGGGTCTACGAGCAGTACTTC,TRBJ2-7,TRBV4-2,TRBD2,NA
CASSLRGTEQYF,TGTGCCAGCAGCTTGAGGGGGACCGAGCAGTACTTC,TRBJ2-7,TRBV5-6,NA,many
CASRTGGQETQYF,TGTGCCAGCCGTACAGGGGGTCAAGAGACCCAGTACTTC,TRBJ2-5,TRBV3-1/TRBV3-2,TRBD1,NA
CASSLDRGQVYGYTF,TGTGCCAGCAGCTTAGACCGGGGACAGGTCTATGGCTACACCTTC,TRBJ1-2,TRBV11-3,TRBD1,NA
CASSPSQAGVTGELFF,TGTGCCAGCTCACCCTCACAAGCGGGAGTTACCGGGGAGCTGTTTTTT,TRBJ2-2,TRBV18,TRBD2,once
CASSVASGSEQYF,TGCGCCAGCAGTGTGGCTAGCGGGAGCGAGCAGTACTTC,TRBJ2-7,TRBV10-1,TRBD2,NA
CASSLSPGIYEQYF,TGTGCCAGCAGCTTAAGTCCAGGGATTTACGAGCAGTACTTC,TRBJ2-7,TRBV7-2,NA,NA
CASRDRDGANVLTF,TGTGCCAGCAGAGACAGGGACGGGGCCAACGTCCTGACTTTC,TRBJ2-6,TRBV28,TRBD1,once
CASSQTGGFLGYTF,TGTGCCAGCAGTCAGACAGGAGGCTTTTTGGGCTACACCTTC,TRBJ1-2,TRBV6-5,NA,few
CASSLGFLAGEPGDTGELFF,TGTGCCAGCAGCTTAGGCTTTCTAGCGGGAGAACCTGGGGACACCGGGGAGCTGTTTTTT,TRBJ2-2,TRBV13,TRBD2,few
CASRGSVTEAFF,TGTGCCAGCAGGGGTAGCGTGACTGAAGCTTTCTTT,TRBJ1-1,TRBV28,NA,NA
CSVVTSGSYEQYF,TGCAGCGTTGTAACTAGCGGGAGTTACGAGCAGTACTTC,TRBJ2-7,TRBV29-1,TRBD2,NA
CASSPSRKETQYF,TGTGCCAGCTCACCAAGCAGGAAAGAGACCCAGTACTTC,TRBJ2-5,TRBV18,NA,NA
CASRPGGSSGNTIYF,TGTGCCAGCAGGCCAGGGGGGAGCTCTGGAAACACCATATATTTT,TRBJ1-3,TRBV28,TRBD1,NA
CASSPRVVALVTQYF,TGTGCCAGCAGCCCCCGGGTAGTGGCCTTAGTGACCCAGTACTTC,TRBJ2-5,TRBV6-5,NA,NA
CASSLIQGTDTQYF,TGTGCCAGCAGCTTAATACAGGGAACAGATACGCAGTATTTT,TRBJ2-3,TRBV7-9,NA,NA
CTSSQDTGSAINGETQYF,TGCACCAGCAGCCAAGATACTGGCAGCGCCATTAATGGGGAGACCCAGTACTTC,TRBJ2-5,TRBV1,NA,few
CATSRDPGEGYTF,TGTGCCACCAGCAGAGATCCAGGGGAGGGCTACACCTTC,TRBJ1-2,TRBV15,NA,NA
CASSTPGINGYTF,TGTGCCAGCAGCACCCCCGGGATTAATGGCTACACCTTC,TRBJ1-2,TRBV3-1/TRBV3-2,NA,few
CASSTQIAGTGTGELFF,TGCGCCAGCAGCACCCAAATAGCGGGAACGGGGACCGGGGAGCTGTTTTTT,TRBJ2-2,TRBV5-1,TRBD2,once
CASSLSVVTGANRQYF,TGCGCCAGCAGCTTGTCGGTTGTGACAGGGGCTAATAGGCAGTACTTC,TRBJ2-7,TRBV5-1,TRBD1,NA
CASSWGPAGSPGVYNEQFF,TGCGCCAGCAGCTGGGGCCCAGCGGGTTCCCCCGGGGTCTACAATGAGCAGTTCTTC,TRBJ2-1,TRBV5-1,NA,NA
CASSPSPASGQETQYF,TGCGCCAGCAGCCCCTCACCGGCTAGCGGCCAAGAGACCCAGTACTTC,TRBJ2-5,TRBV5-1,TRBD2,NA
CASSQDTASGSEQFF,TGTGCCAGCAGCCAAGATACGGCTAGCGGGAGTGAGCAGTTCTTC,TRBJ2-1,TRBV3-1/TRBV3-2,TRBD2,NA
CAIKSQGQVDEQFF,TGTGCCATCAAGTCTCAGGGACAGGTGGATGAGCAGTTCTTC,TRBJ2-1,TRBV10-3,TRBD1,NA
CASSQDHGSKNTEAFF,TGCGCCAGCAGCCAAGATCACGGGAGTAAGAACACTGAAGCTTTCTTT,TRBJ1-1,TRBV4-3,NA,NA
CSVEDWGLAGGPDTQYF,TGCAGCGTTGAAGATTGGGGCTTAGCGGGAGGGCCGGATACGCAGTATTTT,TRBJ2-3,TRBV29-1,TRBD2,NA
CASRRNRGDEQYF,TGTGCCAGTAGGCGGAACAGGGGAGACGAGCAGTACTTC,TRBJ2-7,TRBV19,TRBD1,once